This TCR beta chain was captured by sequencing in a study of neurological immune-mediated disorders. TCRdb re-called the 5' RACE reads with MiXCR, one entry per CDR3 protein. The sample shows about 88,000 distinct CDR3 sequences, 3.5% of them seen only once. General study points: No sharing of CDR3 amino acid sequences was observed among expanded clones across subjects, suggesting private repertoires in all groups.

The V end was cut by 8 bases, the J end by 2 bases, with 13 bases between. Germline V gives CDR1 MNHEY, CDR2 SVGAGI. This CDR3 region has 13 residues. This clonotype was seen many times. What it binds is not known. This TCR was sampled from a woman aged 18-29 years with multiple sclerosis. Sequenced material: PBMCs. This chain links TRBV6-5 with TRBJ2-7; a weak D match, TRBD2 (6 bases). The CDR3 nucleotides are TGTGCCAGCGGCATGGGGGAGGCCTACGAGCAGTACTTC. This encodes CASGMGEAYEQYF.